What follows describes a single TCR beta chain. The CDR3 has 13 amino acids. Germline V CDR1 and CDR2: ENHRY, SYGVKD. V gave up 2 bases and J gave up 5 bases, with 9 bases separating them. Measured with immunoSEQ multiplex PCR; TCRdb has only the in-frame clones, and not every one. In the table there are about 150,000 clones, 85% to 95% of which are singletons. This specimen belongs to a study of T cell responses to AZD1222 COVID-19 vaccine. Specimen: peripheral blood, collected on day 0 of AZD1222 vaccination. The chain joins TRBV10-3 to TRBJ1-2; D is perhaps TRBD1 (5 bases). This TCR was recovered from an adult in good health. The CDR3 loop is CAISEDSLYGYTF. The CDR3 nucleotides are TGTGCCATCAGTGAGGACAGCTTATATGGCTACACCTTC.